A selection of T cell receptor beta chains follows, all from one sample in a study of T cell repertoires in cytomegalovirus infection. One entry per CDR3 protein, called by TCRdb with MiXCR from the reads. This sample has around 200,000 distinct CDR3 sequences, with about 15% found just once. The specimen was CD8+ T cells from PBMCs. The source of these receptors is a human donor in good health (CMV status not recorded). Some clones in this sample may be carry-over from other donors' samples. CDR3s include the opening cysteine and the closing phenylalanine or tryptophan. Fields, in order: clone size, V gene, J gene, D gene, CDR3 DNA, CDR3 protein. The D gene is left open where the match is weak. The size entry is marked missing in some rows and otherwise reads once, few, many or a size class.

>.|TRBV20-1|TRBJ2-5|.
TGCAGTGCTAGAGTTTCACCGACCTGGAATCAAGAGACCCAGTACTTC
CSARVSPTWNQETQYF
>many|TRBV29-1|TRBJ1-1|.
TGCAGCTTGACCCTAGGGACTGAAGCTTTCTTT
CSLTLGTEAFF
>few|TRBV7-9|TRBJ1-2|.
TGTGCCAGCAGCCCCTTGGGGGGATTCTATGGCTACACCTTC
CASSPLGGFYGYTF
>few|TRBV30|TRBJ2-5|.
TGTGCCGTCGGGGGCAGGAGGTACCAAGAGACCCAGTACTTC
CAVGGRRYQETQYF
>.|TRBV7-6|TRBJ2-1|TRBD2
TGTGCCAGCAGCGGACAACGGACTAGCGGGGGGGCCATCTCCTACAATGAGCAGTTCTTC
CASSGQRTSGGAISYNEQFF
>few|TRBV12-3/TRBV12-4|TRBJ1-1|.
TGTGCCAGCAGTTTAGGGGGCAGCGGAGCTTTCTTT
CASSLGGSGAFF
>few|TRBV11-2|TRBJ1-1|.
TGTGCCAGCACCACTTCGGGGGCAAGTGAAGCTTTCTTT
CASTTSGASEAFF
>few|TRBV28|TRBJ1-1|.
TGTGCCAGCAGTTTTGTATTATTGGGACAATCGAACACTGAAGCTTTCTTT
CASSFVLLGQSNTEAFF
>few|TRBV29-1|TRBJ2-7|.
TGCAGCGTCACCGGGGGAGAGTACGAGCAGTACTTC
CSVTGGEYEQYF
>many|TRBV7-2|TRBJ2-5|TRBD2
TGTGCCAGCAGCTTACGGGGACTAGAGGAAGAGACCCAGTACTTC
CASSLRGLEEETQYF
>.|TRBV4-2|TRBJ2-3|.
TGTGCCAGCAGCCAAGAGGGGCCTAGCACAGATACGCAGTATTTT
CASSQEGPSTDTQYF
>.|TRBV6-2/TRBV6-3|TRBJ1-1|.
TGTGCCAGCAGTTACCCGCCGGGAAGGAACACTGAAGCTTTCTTT
CASSYPPGRNTEAFF
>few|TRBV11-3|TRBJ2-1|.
TGTGCCAGCAGTCCGGACTACCCGAGCTCCTACAATGAGCAGTTCTTC
CASSPDYPSSYNEQFF
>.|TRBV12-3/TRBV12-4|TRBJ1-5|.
TGTGCCAGCAGTAAAATGGGGGCTGGCAATCAGCCCCAGCATTTT
CASSKMGAGNQPQHF